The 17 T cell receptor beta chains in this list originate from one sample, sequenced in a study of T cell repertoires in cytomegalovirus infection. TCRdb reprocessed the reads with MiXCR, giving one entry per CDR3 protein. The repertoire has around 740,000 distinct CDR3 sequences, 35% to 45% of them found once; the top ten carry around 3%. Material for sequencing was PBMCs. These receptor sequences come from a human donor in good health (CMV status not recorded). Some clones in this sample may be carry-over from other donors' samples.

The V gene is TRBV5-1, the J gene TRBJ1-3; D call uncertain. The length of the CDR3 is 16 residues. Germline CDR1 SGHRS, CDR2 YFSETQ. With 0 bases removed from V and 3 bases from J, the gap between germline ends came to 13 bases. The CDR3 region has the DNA TGCGCCAGCAGCTTGGAGGGAATCGGCTATGGAAACACCATATATTTT. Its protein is CASSLEGIGYGNTIYF.

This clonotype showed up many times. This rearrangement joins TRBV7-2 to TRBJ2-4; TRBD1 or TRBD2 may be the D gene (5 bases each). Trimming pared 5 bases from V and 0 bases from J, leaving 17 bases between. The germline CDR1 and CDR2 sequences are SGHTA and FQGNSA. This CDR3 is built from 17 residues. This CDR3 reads CASSRRGTTSAKNIQYF. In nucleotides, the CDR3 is TGTGCCAGCAGCAGACGAGGGACCACCTCAGCCAAAAACATTCAGTACTTC.

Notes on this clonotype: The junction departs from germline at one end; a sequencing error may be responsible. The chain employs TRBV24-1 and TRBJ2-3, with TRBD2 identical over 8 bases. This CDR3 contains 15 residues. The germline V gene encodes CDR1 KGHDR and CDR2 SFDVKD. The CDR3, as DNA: TGTGACACCAGTTATTTGACTAGCGACACAGATACGCATTATTTT. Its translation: CDTSYLTSDTDTHYF.

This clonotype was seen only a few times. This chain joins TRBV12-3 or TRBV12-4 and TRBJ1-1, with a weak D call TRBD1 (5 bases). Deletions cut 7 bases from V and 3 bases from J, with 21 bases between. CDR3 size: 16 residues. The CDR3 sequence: CASTLQGTNVDTEAFF. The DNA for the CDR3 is TGTGCCAGCACCCTTCAGGGAACCAACGTGGACACTGAAGCTTTCTTT.

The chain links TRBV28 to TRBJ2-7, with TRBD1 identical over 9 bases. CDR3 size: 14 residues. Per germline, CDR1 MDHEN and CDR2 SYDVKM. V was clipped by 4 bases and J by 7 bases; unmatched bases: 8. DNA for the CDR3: TGTGCCAGCAGTTCCGGGACAGGGTCGCGGGAGCAGTACTTC. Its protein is CASSSGTGSREQYF.

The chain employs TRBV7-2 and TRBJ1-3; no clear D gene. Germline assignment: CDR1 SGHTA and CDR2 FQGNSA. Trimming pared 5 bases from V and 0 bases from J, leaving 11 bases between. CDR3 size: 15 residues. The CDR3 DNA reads TGTGCCAGCAGCCGCGAGGGAGCCTCTGGAAACACCATATATTTT. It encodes CASSREGASGNTIYF.

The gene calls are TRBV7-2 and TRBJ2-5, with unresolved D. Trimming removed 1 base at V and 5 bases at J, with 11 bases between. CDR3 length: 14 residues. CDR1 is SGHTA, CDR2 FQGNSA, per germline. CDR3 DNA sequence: TGTGCCAGCAGCTTAGTTATCCTAGACGAGACCCAGTACTTC. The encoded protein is CASSLVILDETQYF.

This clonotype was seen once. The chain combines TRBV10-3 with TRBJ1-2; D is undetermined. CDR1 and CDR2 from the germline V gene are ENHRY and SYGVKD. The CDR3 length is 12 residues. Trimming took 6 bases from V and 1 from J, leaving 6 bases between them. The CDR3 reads CAIRVGNYGYTF. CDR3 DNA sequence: TGTGCCATCAGAGTTGGTAACTATGGCTACACCTTC.

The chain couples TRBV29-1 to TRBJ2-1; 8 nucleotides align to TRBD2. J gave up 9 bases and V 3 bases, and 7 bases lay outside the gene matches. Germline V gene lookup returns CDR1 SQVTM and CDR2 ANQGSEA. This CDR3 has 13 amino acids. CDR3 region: CSVDGGRKGEQFF. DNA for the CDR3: TGCAGCGTTGACGGCGGGAGGAAGGGTGAGCAGTTCTTC.

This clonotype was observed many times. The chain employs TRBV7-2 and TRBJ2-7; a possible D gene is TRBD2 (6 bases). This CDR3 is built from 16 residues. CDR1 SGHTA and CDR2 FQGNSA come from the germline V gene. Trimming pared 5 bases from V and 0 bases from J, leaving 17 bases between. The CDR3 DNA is TGTGCCAGCAGCCGCCCCCCTGGGGAGGTCTCCTACGAGCAGTACTTC. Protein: CASSRPPGEVSYEQYF.

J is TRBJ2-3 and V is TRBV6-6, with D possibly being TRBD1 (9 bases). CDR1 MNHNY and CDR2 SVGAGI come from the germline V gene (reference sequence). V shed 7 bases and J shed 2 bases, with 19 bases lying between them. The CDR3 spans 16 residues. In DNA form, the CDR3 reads TGTGCCAGCACCCGCGGGGGGACAGGGTCCACAGATACGCAGTATTTT. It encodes CASTRGGTGSTDTQYF.

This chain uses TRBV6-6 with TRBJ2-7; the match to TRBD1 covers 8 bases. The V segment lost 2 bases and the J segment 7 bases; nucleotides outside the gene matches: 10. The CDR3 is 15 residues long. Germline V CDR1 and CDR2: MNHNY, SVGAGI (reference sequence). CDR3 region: CASSYAGGRAREQYF. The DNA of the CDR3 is TGTGCCAGCAGTTACGCAGGGGGCCGCGCGAGGGAGCAGTACTTC.

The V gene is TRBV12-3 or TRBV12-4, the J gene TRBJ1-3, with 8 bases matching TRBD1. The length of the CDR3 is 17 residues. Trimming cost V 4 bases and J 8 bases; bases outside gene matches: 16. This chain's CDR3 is CASSSLIGTGERDTIYF. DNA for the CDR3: TGTGCCAGCAGTTCCCTCATTGGGACAGGAGAAAGGGACACCATATATTTT.

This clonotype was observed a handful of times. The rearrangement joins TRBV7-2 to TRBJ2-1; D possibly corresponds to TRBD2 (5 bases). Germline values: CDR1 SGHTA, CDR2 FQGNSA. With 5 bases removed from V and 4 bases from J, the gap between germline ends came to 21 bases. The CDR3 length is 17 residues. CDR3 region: CASSLSSIGISYNEQFF. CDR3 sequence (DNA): TGTGCCAGCAGCCTATCTAGTATCGGGATCAGTTACAATGAGCAGTTCTTC.

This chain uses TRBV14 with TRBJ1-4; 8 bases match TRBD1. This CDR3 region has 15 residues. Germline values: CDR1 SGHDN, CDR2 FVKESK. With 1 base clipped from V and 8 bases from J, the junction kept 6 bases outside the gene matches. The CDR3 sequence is CASSQVQGAYEKLFF. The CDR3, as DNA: TGTGCCAGCAGCCAAGTCCAGGGGGCCTACGAAAAACTGTTTTTT. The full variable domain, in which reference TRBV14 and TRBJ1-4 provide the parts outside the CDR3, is EAGVTQFPSHSVIEKGQTVTLRCDPISGHDNLYWYRRVMGKEIKFLLHFVKESKQDESGMPNNRFLAERTGGTYSTLKVQPAELEDSGVYFCASSQVQGAYEKLFFGSGTQLSVL.

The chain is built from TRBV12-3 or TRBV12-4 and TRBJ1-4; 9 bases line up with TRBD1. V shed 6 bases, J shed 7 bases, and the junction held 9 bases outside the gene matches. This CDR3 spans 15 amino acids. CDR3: CASRPDRGRGEKLFF. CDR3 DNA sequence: TGTGCCAGCAGACCTGACAGGGGGAGAGGTGAAAAACTGTTTTTT.

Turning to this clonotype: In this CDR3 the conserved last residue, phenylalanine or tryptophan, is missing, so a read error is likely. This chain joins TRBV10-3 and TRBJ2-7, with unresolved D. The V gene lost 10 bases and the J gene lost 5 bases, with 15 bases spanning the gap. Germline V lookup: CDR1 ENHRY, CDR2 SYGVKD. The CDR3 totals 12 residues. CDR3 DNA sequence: TGTGCCACCAGCCCCCTTAGGGACGAGCAGTACTGC. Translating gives CATSPLRDEQYC.